The rows below give T cell receptor beta chains drawn from one sample of a study of blood T cells in healthy people across ages. TCRdb re-called the 5' RACE reads through MiXCR, storing one row per CDR3 protein. Among approximately 2,000,000 distinct CDR3 sequences listed, about 39% were seen once. Sequencing was performed on blood. These receptors all stem from a human donor in good health. The CDR3 runs from the conserved cysteine through the conserved F or W. The D gene is left open where the match is weak. Clone size is stated in some rows and not others, as once, few, many or a class when expanded.

D gene	V gene	CDR3 length	J gene	clone size	CDR3 DNA	CDR3 protein
-	TRBV7-2	14	TRBJ1-1	-	TGTGCCAGCAGCTTAGAGGCTTATACAACTGAAGCTTTCTTT	CASSLEAYTTEAFF
-	TRBV7-2	14	TRBJ1-2	few	TGTGCCAGCAGCCGAGGGGGAGGTGTTACTGGCTACACCTTC	CASSRGGGVTGYTF
TRBD2	TRBV7-2	15	TRBJ2-1	-	TGTGCCAGCAGCCCGAGACTAGCGGGGAGCTTAGAGCAGTTCTTC	CASSPRLAGSLEQFF
TRBD1	TRBV5-1	15	TRBJ2-7	-	TGCGCCAGCAGCGACCCTCGGGACAGCCTGTACGAGCAGTACTTC	CASSDPRDSLYEQYF
-	TRBV12-3/TRBV12-4	14	TRBJ2-2	-	TGTGCCAGCAGTTTAGCGTACTTTACCGGGGAGCTGTTTTTT	CASSLAYFTGELFF
-	TRBV7-9	14	TRBJ1-1	few	TGTGCCAGCAGCTTAGAGGTCAGGGGCACTGAAGCTTTCTTT	CASSLEVRGTEAFF
-	TRBV20-1	14	TRBJ1-1	-	TGCAGTGCTCAACTCACAGGGTGGGGCACTGAAGCTTTCTTT	CSAQLTGWGTEAFF
TRBD1	TRBV29-1	10	TRBJ2-3	-	TGCAGCGCTGTGGACAGGACGCAGTATTTT	CSAVDRTQYF
-	TRBV27	15	TRBJ2-7	-	TGTGCCAGCAGTGAGATACAGGGAAGTTTCTACGAGCAGTACTTC	CASSEIQGSFYEQYF
-	TRBV28	15	TRBJ1-5	-	TGTGCCAGCAGCCCCGAGCGGGGCTTCAATCAGCCCCAGCATTTT	CASSPERGFNQPQHF
-	TRBV12-3/TRBV12-4	14	TRBJ2-3	-	TGTGCCACCACTGGGGGGCTTCCCACAGATACGCAGTATTTT	CATTGGLPTDTQYF
-	TRBV5-8	12	TRBJ1-1	-	TGTGCCAGCAGCTTTTTGCAGGGTCGAACTTTCTTT	CASSFLQGRTFF
-	TRBV10-3	13	TRBJ1-1	few	TGTGCCATCATGGGGATGGGGAACACTGAAGCTTTCTTT	CAIMGMGNTEAFF
TRBD1	TRBV24-1	14	TRBJ2-5	few	TGTGCCACCAGTGATTACGGACAGGAGGAGACCCAGTACTTC	CATSDYGQEETQYF
-	TRBV7-3	13	TRBJ1-1	-	TGTGCCAGCAGCCTCGGACTCAGAGCTGAAGCTTTCTTT	CASSLGLRAEAFF
TRBD2	TRBV6-2/TRBV6-3	16	TRBJ2-1	few	TGTGCCAGCAGGTTGGAACGGACTAGTTATCGCAATGAGCAGTTCTTC	CASRLERTSYRNEQFF
-	TRBV7-9	14	TRBJ2-7	few	TGTGCCAGCAGCGAACCGGGACGGACCTACGAGCAGTACTTC	CASSEPGRTYEQYF
TRBD2	TRBV25-1	18	TRBJ2-1	-	TGTGCCAGCAGTGAATTGGACCGGGCTAGCGGGGGGTACAATGAGCAGTTCTTC	CASSELDRASGGYNEQFF
-	TRBV27	14	TRBJ2-2	few	TGTGCCAGCAGAACAGGGGGGGACACCGGGGAGCTGTTTTTT	CASRTGGDTGELFF
TRBD2	TRBV20-1	14	TRBJ2-4	few	TGCAGTGCTGGCGGGGGGGCGGTCAAAAACATTCAGTACTTC	CSAGGGAVKNIQYF
-	TRBV29-1	13	TRBJ1-5	few	TGCAGCGTCACTGGCGGAAACAATCAGCCCCAGCATTTT	CSVTGGNNQPQHF
-	TRBV10-3	15	TRBJ2-5	-	TGTGCCATCAGTGAGTCCCTGGGGGGCGGGGAGACCCAGTACTTC	CAISESLGGGETQYF
-	TRBV5-6	15	TRBJ1-2	few	TGTGCCAGCAGCTTGAGGTTGTACGTTCCCTATGGCTACACCTTC	CASSLRLYVPYGYTF
-	TRBV12-3/TRBV12-4	12	TRBJ1-6	few	TGTGCCAGCAGTTCACAGGAAAGGGCCCTCCACTTT	CASSSQERALHF
TRBD2	TRBV7-2	17	TRBJ2-3	once	TGTGCCAGCAGCTTCAGACTAGCGGGGGTGCTTACAGATACGCAGTATTTT	CASSFRLAGVLTDTQYF
TRBD1	TRBV5-1	16	TRBJ2-5	-	TGCGCCAGCAGCTCTGTCCAGAGGGGGCGTTCAGAGACCCAGTACTTC	CASSSVQRGRSETQYF
-	TRBV2	14	TRBJ1-2	-	TGTGCCAGCAGTGCAGACGGGAGCTACTATGGCTACACCTTC	CASSADGSYYGYTF
-	TRBV20-1	14	TRBJ2-7	-	TGCAGTGCTAGGGACACAAAGCCTCCTTACGAGCAGTACTTC	CSARDTKPPYEQYF
TRBD2	TRBV29-1	14	TRBJ2-1	few	TGCAGCGTTGCGGGCGGGGGGGCCTACAATGAGCAGTTCTTC	CSVAGGGAYNEQFF
-	TRBV30	13	TRBJ2-7	few	TGTGCCTGGAGTCCCCTCGGTTTAGGAGAGCAGTACTTC	CAWSPLGLGEQYF
-	TRBV18	15	TRBJ2-7	-	TGTGCCAGCTCACAAAACAGGGTCAACTCCTACGAGCAGTACTTC	CASSQNRVNSYEQYF
-	TRBV7-2	14	TRBJ2-7	-	TGTGCCAGCAGCTTAGACGTCGTCTCCTGCGAGCAGTACTTC	CASSLDVVSCEQYF
TRBD2	TRBV4-1	18	TRBJ2-3	-	TGCGCCAGCAGCCAACTCTTATTCACTAGCGGGGACACAGATACGCAGTATTTT	CASSQLLFTSGDTDTQYF
-	TRBV7-3	13	TRBJ1-1	-	TGTGCCAGCAGCACCCAAGGTGGAGGTGAAGCTTTCTTT	CASSTQGGGEAFF
-	TRBV5-5	16	TRBJ2-6	-	TGTGCCAGCAGCTCCCAGGGCCCTCCTGGGGCCAACGTCCTGACTTTC	CASSSQGPPGANVLTF
TRBD1	TRBV5-1	14	TRBJ1-1	-	TGCGCCAGCAGCCTACGCCGGGACAGGGGGAATGCTTTCTTT	CASSLRRDRGNAFF
-	TRBV5-6	12	TRBJ2-1	-	TGTGCCAGCAGCCGAACCGGGAGCCAGCAGTTCTTC	CASSRTGSQQFF
TRBD1	TRBV5-1	14	TRBJ2-1	-	TGCGCCGGCAGCATCCGACAGGGTAGGGATGAGCAGTTCTTC	CAGSIRQGRDEQFF
TRBD1	TRBV28	13	TRBJ2-7	-	TGTGCCAGCAGTGAGACAGGGGTCCACGAGCAGTACTTC	CASSETGVHEQYF
-	TRBV10-3	12	TRBJ1-2	-	TGTGCCGCCGGTACAGGGAACGGTGGCCACACCTTC	CAAGTGNGGHTF
-	TRBV24-1	14	TRBJ2-3	many	TGTGCCACCAGTGACGGGGGTTACACAGATACGCAGTATTTT	CATSDGGYTDTQYF
TRBD2	TRBV4-3	17	TRBJ2-3	few	TGCGCCAGCAGCCAAGAAGTAGCGGGGGGGAGCACAGATACGCAGTATTTT	CASSQEVAGGSTDTQYF
-	TRBV9	14	TRBJ2-1	-	TGTGCCAGCAGCTATGGGCCCTCCCCGGAGACCCAGTTCTTC	CASSYGPSPETQFF